These 13 T cell receptor beta chains originate from one sample sequenced in a study of T cells in Graves' hyperthyroidism and ophthalmopathy (dated by TCRdb to the late 2010s). Libraries were constructed by multiplex PCR. Sequenced on an Illumina HiSeq 2000. The TCR beta CDR3 regions were amplified from the RNA transcripts. The TCR CDR3 was subjected to a first round of RT-PCR using the HTBI primer set and the Qiagen OneStep RT-PCR kit. TCRdb cleaned the public reads at Q25 with fastp, built clones with MiXCR and kept in-frame beta chains. Here each entry gathers all rows of one CDR3 protein and keeps the most common genes and DNA. The sample has fewer than 500,000 distinct CDR3 sequences on record, around 13% of them singletons. The ten largest make up 15% to 20% of the sample. Sample: blood. Every receptor here comes from a woman aged 25 to 39 with Graves' ophthalmopathy.

This clonotype came up many times. The J gene is TRBJ1-4, the V gene TRBV2, with unresolved D. The CDR3 runs 13 residues. Trimming left V 7 bases short and J 5 bases short, with 11 bases between. The germline V gene encodes CDR1 SNHLY and CDR2 FYNNEI. The CDR3 spells CASTAPGNEKLFF. The CDR3 bases are TGTGCCAGCACGGCGCCCGGAAATGAAAAACTGTTTTTT. Together with reference TRBV2 and TRBJ1-4, the CDR3 gives the full variable domain: EPEVTQTPSHQVTQMGQEVILRCVPISNHLYFYWYRQILGQKVEFLVSFYNNEISEKSEIFDDQFSVERPDGSNFTLKIRSTKLEDSAMYFCASTAPGNEKLFFGSGTQLSVL.

In its sample, this clonotype was seen a few times. This chain links TRBV12-3 or TRBV12-4 with TRBJ2-3; the match to TRBD2 covers 8 bases. The CDR3 spans 15 residues. V lost 3 bases, J lost 2 bases, and 4 bases stayed unmatched. CDR3 sequence (DNA): TGTGCCAGCAGTTTCGGGGGGGGGTACACAGATACGCAGTATTTT. It yields the protein CASSFGGGYTDTQYF.

There are many counts of this clonotype. The chain combines TRBV12-3 or TRBV12-4 with TRBJ1-1; D ambiguous. The germline V and J ends were trimmed by 4 bases and 1 base, with 10 bases remaining between them. This CDR3 is built from 14 residues. CDR3 in amino acids: CASSSPHQNTEAFF. CDR3 nucleotide sequence: TGTGCCAGCAGTTCCCCTCATCAGAACACTGAAGCTTTCTTT.

The sample holds many counts of this clonotype. The chain uses TRBV5-5 and TRBJ2-2, with D hard to call. CDR3 length equals 16 residues. Germline V CDR1 and CDR2: SGHKS, YYEKEE (reference sequence). V was shortened by 4 bases and J by 1 base, with 14 bases between the two germline ends. Here the CDR3 reads CASSETFNRNTGELFF. In DNA form, the CDR3 reads TGTGCCAGCAGCGAAACTTTTAACAGGAACACCGGGGAGCTGTTTTTT.

This clonotype was seen just once. The chain couples TRBV2 to TRBJ1-5; no clear D. CDR3 length: 13 residues. From germline, CDR1 is SNHLY and CDR2 FYNNEI. V lost 4 bases to trimming and J lost 5 bases, with 9 bases between them. CDR3 DNA sequence: TGTGCCAGCAGTGGACTAGCGGATCAGCCCCAGCATTTT. Encoded protein: CASSGLADQPQHF.

The rearrangement joins TRBV20-1 to TRBJ1-1; D is possibly TRBD1 (5 bases). Germline V CDR1 and CDR2: DFQATT, SNEGSKA (reference sequence). The CDR3 has 12 residues. Between the trimmed V and J ends, which lost 6 bases and 6 bases, there was a span of 14 bases. CDR3 coding DNA: TGCAGTGCCCCTCGCGGGGGGGCTGAAGCTTTCTTT. This codes for CSAPRGGAEAFF.

This clonotype occurred many times. The chain links TRBV28 to TRBJ2-3; 10 bases fit TRBD2. Germline V gives CDR1 MDHEN, CDR2 SYDVKM. V was clipped by 3 bases and J by 5 bases; unmatched bases: 8. This CDR3 has 16 amino acids. The DNA of the CDR3 is TGTGCCAGCAGTTTCTATCTAGCGGGGGAAAAAGATACGCAGTATTTT. Translation gives CASSFYLAGEKDTQYF.

This chain joins TRBV6-2 or TRBV6-3 and TRBJ2-2, with D maybe TRBD2 (6 bases). CDR3 length: 15 residues. The V and J ends lost 4 bases and 3 bases respectively, with 12 bases between them. CDR1 is MNHEY, CDR2 SVGEGT, per germline. CDR3 sequence reads: CASSLARLDTGELFF. The CDR3 DNA reads as TGTGCCAGCAGTTTGGCCCGACTAGACACCGGGGAGCTGTTTTTT.

This clonotype was detected many times. This CDR3 is CASSFPGIGTGELFF. CDR3 nucleotide sequence: TGTGCCAGCAGTTTTCCGGGGATCGGCACCGGGGAGCTGTTTTTT. The chain has TRBV28 and TRBJ2-2; D possibly corresponds to TRBD2 (5 bases). This CDR3 has 15 amino acids. Germline assignment: CDR1 MDHEN and CDR2 SYDVKM. Trimming cost V 3 bases and J 4 bases, with 12 bases left between them.

This clonotype has ten or more counts. V is TRBV7-9 and J is TRBJ2-1, with a tentative D call TRBD2 (6 bases). CDR1 and CDR2 from the germline V gene are SEHNR and FQNEAQ (reference sequence). Trimming took 3 bases from V and 8 from J, leaving 20 bases between them. This CDR3 is 16 amino acids long. The CDR3 DNA follows: TGTGCCAGCAGCTTGATAGAAGGACTATTGTCCGATGAGCAGTTCTTC. It encodes CASSLIEGLLSDEQFF.

This clonotype was observed many times. This chain joins TRBV7-8 and TRBJ1-4; tentative D call: TRBD1 (6 bases). There are 13 residues in the CDR3. Deletions cut 4 bases from V and 4 bases from J, with 7 bases between. From germline, CDR1 is SGHVS and CDR2 FQNEAQ. The CDR3 loop is CASSSDSNEKLFF. CDR3 in DNA: TGTGCCAGCAGCTCGGACAGTAATGAAAAACTGTTTTTT.

This clonotype was counted ten times or more. The rearrangement links TRBV7-2 to TRBJ1-5; D gene unclear. The CDR3 has 15 amino acids. V lost 1 base to trimming and J lost 4 bases, with 11 bases between them. Germline V gene lookup returns CDR1 SGHTA and CDR2 FQGNSA. The CDR3 nucleotides are TGTGCCAGCAGCTTAGGGACTCGGGGAAATCAGCCCCAGCATTTT. It specifies CASSLGTRGNQPQHF.

The chain couples TRBV2 to TRBJ2-7; 8 positions match TRBD1. Germline CDR1 SNHLY, CDR2 FYNNEI. The length of the CDR3 is 15 residues. With 7 bases clipped from V and 3 bases from J, the junction kept 11 bases outside the gene matches. Written as DNA, the CDR3 is TGTGCCAGCATTACCAGGGGGCGCCCGCTCTACGAGCAGTACTTC. Amino acids: CASITRGRPLYEQYF.